This T cell receptor beta chain came from a study of blood T cell repertoires in COVID-19. Across the whole study: Whether acute or convalescent, the COVID-19 samples came from the United States, Italy and Spain. From T cells, B-cell-depleted T cells, or PBMCs came the material, which was cDNA or gDNA.

Per the study methods: By means of reference gene primer amplification, nucleated cell counts were estimated. The table came from immunoSEQ multiplex PCR; TCRdb's copy has only in-frame clones and leaves some out. The D gene and trimming were derived from the DNA, and the V and J assignments and clone size from that table. The sample consists of over 100,000 clones, roughly 86% of them appearing once. The sequence was collected from an older woman with COVID-19, enrolled during active disease. Sequencing was performed on peripheral blood.

DNA for the CDR3: TGTGCCAGCAGCCAAGACTCGGGAGAGACCCAGTACTTC. Residues: CASSQDSGETQYF. The chain combines TRBV3-1 (or the pseudogene TRBV3-2) with TRBJ2-5; unclear D gene. Trimming left V 0 bases short and J 4 bases short, with 6 bases between. Germline CDR1 LGHDT, CDR2 YNNKEL (reference sequence). This CDR3 region has 13 residues.